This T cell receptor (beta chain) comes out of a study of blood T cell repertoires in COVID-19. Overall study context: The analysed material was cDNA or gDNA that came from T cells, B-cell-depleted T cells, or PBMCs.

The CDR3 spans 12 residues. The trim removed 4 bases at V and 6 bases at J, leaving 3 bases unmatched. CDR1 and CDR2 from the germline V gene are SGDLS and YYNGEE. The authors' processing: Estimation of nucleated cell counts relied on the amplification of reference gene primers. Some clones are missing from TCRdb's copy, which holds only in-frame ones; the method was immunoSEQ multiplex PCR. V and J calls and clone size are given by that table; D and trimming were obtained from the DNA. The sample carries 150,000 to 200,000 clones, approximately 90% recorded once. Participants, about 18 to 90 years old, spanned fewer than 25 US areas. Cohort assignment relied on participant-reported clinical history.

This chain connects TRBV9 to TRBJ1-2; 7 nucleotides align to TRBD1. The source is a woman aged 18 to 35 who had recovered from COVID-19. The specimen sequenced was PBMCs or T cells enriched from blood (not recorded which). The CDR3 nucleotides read TGTGCCAGCAGCCCAGGGGGTCATGGCTACACCTTC. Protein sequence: CASSPGGHGYTF.